The 28 T cell receptor beta chains below all came from one sample that was sequenced in a study of T-cell reconstitution after alpha-beta-depleted transplantation in children. For TCRbeta, the library was prepared with unique molecular identifiers. One entry per CDR3 protein results from TCRdb running MiXCR on the PCR reads. The data show approximately 980,000 distinct CDR3 sequences, roughly 29% seen once. The specimen comprised PBMCs, mostly from graft donor cells, sampled 360 days after TCRalphabeta/CD19-depleted stem cell transplant. The receptors derive from a boy in the first two years of life who had a stem cell transplant for SCID, so the T cells may come from the graft donor.

This clonotype was counted between two and nine times. J is TRBJ2-3 and V is TRBV10-3, with TRBD2 matching 9 bases. CDR1 and CDR2 (germline): ENHRY, SYGVKD. With 6 bases clipped from V and 0 bases from J, the junction kept 10 bases outside the gene matches. This CDR3 is 17 amino acids long. Here the CDR3 reads CAIRRLAGPESTDTQYF. DNA of the CDR3: TGTGCCATCAGAAGGCTAGCGGGGCCGGAGAGCACAGATACGCAGTATTTT.

This clonotype has only a few counts. The chain uses TRBV5-1 and TRBJ2-3; TRBD2 agrees at 7 bases. Germline V gene lookup returns CDR1 SGHRS and CDR2 YFSETQ. Unmatched junction bases numbered 7, after V lost 0 bases and J lost 3 bases. The CDR3 covers 16 residues. Here the CDR3 reads CASSLAGWGGTDTQYF. Here the CDR3 DNA reads TGCGCCAGCAGCTTGGCCGGGTGGGGAGGGACAGATACGCAGTATTTT.

The rearrangement links TRBV20-1 to TRBJ2-1; the match to TRBD2 covers 8 bases. Trimming cost V 5 bases and J 8 bases; bases outside gene matches: 14. The germline CDR1 and CDR2 sequences are DFQATT and SNEGSKA (reference sequence). The CDR3 is 15 amino acids. CDR3 sequence: CSALNGGVLLDEQFF. The CDR3 bases are TGCAGTGCTCTAAACGGGGGGGTTCTTTTAGATGAGCAGTTCTTC.

The chain couples TRBV15 to TRBJ1-1, with D hard to call. V gave up 5 bases and J gave up 3 bases, with 10 bases separating them. Germline CDR1 reads LNHNV; CDR2 reads YYDKDF (reference sequence). The CDR3 has 13 residues. CDR3 residues: CATSVGRYTEAFF. The CDR3 coding sequence is TGTGCCACCAGCGTAGGACGGTACACTGAAGCTTTCTTT.

J is TRBJ2-2 and V is TRBV6-5; D remains unclear. CDR3 length: 14 amino acids. CDR1 and CDR2 (germline): MNHEY, SVGAGI. V lost 0 bases, J lost 6 bases, and 8 bases lay in between. CDR3 coding DNA: TGTGCCAGCAGTTACTCTGCGACGTCCGGGGAGCTGTTTTTT. Amino acids: CASSYSATSGELFF.

This clonotype was seen only a few times. The V and J genes are TRBV5-1 and TRBJ2-1; no clear D gene. The germline V gene has CDR1 SGHRS and CDR2 YFSETQ. The CDR3 is 12 amino acids. Between the trimmed V and J ends, which lost 1 base and 8 bases, there was a span of 7 bases. CDR3 amino acids: CASSLSFDEQFF. The DNA for the CDR3 is TGCGCCAGCAGCTTGAGTTTCGATGAGCAGTTCTTC.

The chain couples TRBV5-1 to TRBJ1-1, with D maybe TRBD1 (5 bases). CDR1 SGHRS and CDR2 YFSETQ come from the germline V gene. This CDR3 spans 16 amino acids. V lost 0 bases and J 6 bases, leaving 18 bases between the germline ends. CDR3 in amino acids: CASSLGGLRSISEAFF. The CDR3 DNA is TGCGCCAGCAGCTTGGGGGGCCTTCGGTCGATCTCTGAAGCTTTCTTT.

The genes are TRBV5-1 and TRBJ2-3; D is unclear. V lost 2 bases and J lost 5, with 18 bases in between. Germline V gene lookup returns CDR1 SGHRS and CDR2 YFSETQ. This CDR3 spans 16 amino acids. The chain's CDR3 is CASSFIQETRIDTQYF. CDR3 nucleotide sequence: TGCGCCAGCAGCTTCATCCAGGAGACACGCATAGATACGCAGTATTTT.

The chain combines TRBV27 with TRBJ2-7; D possibly matches TRBD1 or TRBD2 (6 bases each). The ends were cut back, 1 base at V and 2 bases at J, with 15 bases in the middle. Germline values: CDR1 MNHEY, CDR2 SMNVEV (reference sequence). The CDR3 is 16 residues long. DNA of the CDR3: TGTGCCAGCAGTTTATTTAGGGGGGACACAGCCTACGAGCAGTACTTC. This sequence encodes CASSLFRGDTAYEQYF.

This clonotype has just a few counts. CDR3 sequence reads: CASIWSGGDTEAFF. CDR3 in DNA: TGTGCCAGCATCTGGAGTGGCGGGGACACTGAAGCTTTCTTT. The chain combines TRBV2 with TRBJ1-1; D is unclear. Germline-derived CDR1 and CDR2 are SNHLY and FYNNEI. There are 14 residues in the CDR3. The germline V and J ends were trimmed by 7 bases and 3 bases, with 15 bases remaining between them.

This clonotype occurred many times. V gene TRBV27 combines with J gene TRBJ1-1; D gene ambiguous. V was trimmed by 5 bases and J by 0 bases, leaving 10 bases between them. The germline V gene has CDR1 MNHEY and CDR2 SMNVEV (reference sequence). This CDR3 has 14 amino acids. CDR3 nucleotide sequence: TGTGCCAGCAGTCAAGGACGGTTGAACACTGAAGCTTTCTTT. Protein: CASSQGRLNTEAFF.

The rearrangement joins TRBV13 to TRBJ2-1; possibly TRBD1 for D (5 bases). The V gene lost 2 bases and the J gene lost 0 bases, with 11 bases spanning the gap. This CDR3 comprises 16 residues. Germline CDR1 and CDR2: PRHDT and FYEKMQ (reference sequence). CDR3 loop: CASSLKVGPSYNEQFF. The CDR3 DNA is TGTGCCAGCAGCTTAAAGGTGGGGCCCTCCTACAATGAGCAGTTCTTC.

This clonotype has more than one count but fewer than ten. The rearrangement uses TRBV3-1 and TRBJ2-2, with D unresolved. CDR1 is LGHDT, CDR2 YNNKEL, per germline (reference sequence). The CDR3 consists of 16 residues. The V end lost 0 bases, the J end lost 2 bases, and 10 bases lay between the germline ends. The CDR3, as DNA: TGTGCCAGCAGCCAAGAGCGTAGACTCAACACCGGGGAGCTGTTTTTT. This gives the protein CASSQERRLNTGELFF.

This clonotype has more than one count but fewer than ten. J is TRBJ1-2 and V is TRBV6-1, with 8 bases fitting TRBD1. With V trimmed by 6 bases and J by 0 bases, 6 bases remained unmatched. Germline lookup yields CDR1 MNHNS and CDR2 SASEGT. This CDR3 has 15 amino acids. The CDR3 spells CASRRQGKSNYGYTF. In DNA, the CDR3 is TGTGCCAGCAGAAGACAGGGGAAGTCTAACTATGGCTACACCTTC.

The chain uses TRBV7-7 and TRBJ2-5; 10 positions agree with TRBD1. The junction had 9 bases not matched to a gene; V was cut back by 4 bases and J by 4 bases. The CDR3 loop spans 16 amino acids. Germline CDR1 reads SSHAT; CDR2 reads FNYEAQ (reference sequence). CDR3 region: CASSSARDRGRETQYF. CDR3 sequence (DNA): TGTGCCAGCAGCTCCGCGAGGGACAGGGGAAGAGAGACCCAGTACTTC.

This clonotype was counted a single time. V is TRBV6-5 and J is TRBJ2-2; 8 nucleotides agree with TRBD1. Germline V gene lookup returns CDR1 MNHEY and CDR2 SVGAGI. With 0 bases clipped from V and 2 bases from J, the junction kept 2 bases outside the gene matches. The CDR3 is made up of 16 amino acids. CDR3 in amino acids: CASSYSRGRNTGELFF. CDR3 DNA sequence: TGTGCCAGCAGTTACTCCAGGGGGCGTAACACCGGGGAGCTGTTTTTT.

V gene TRBV7-9 combines with J gene TRBJ2-2, with a possible D match to TRBD2 (7 bases). V lost 1 base, J lost 0 bases, and 9 bases lay in between. The CDR3 consists of 16 residues. The germline CDR1 and CDR2 sequences are SEHNR and FQNEAQ (reference sequence). CDR3 residues: CASSLGGGSNTGELFF. CDR3 nucleotides: TGTGCCAGCAGCTTAGGCGGGGGCTCGAACACCGGGGAGCTGTTTTTT.

In its sample, this clonotype was seen a few times. The gene calls are TRBV20-1 and TRBJ1-4, with D possibly matching TRBD1 (5 bases). From germline, CDR1 is DFQATT and CDR2 SNEGSKA (reference sequence). The V end was cut by 6 bases, the J end by 8 bases, with 16 bases between. The length of the CDR3 is 13 residues. CDR3 protein: CSANRPNEEKLFF. The CDR3 nucleotides are TGCAGTGCGAACAGGCCCAATGAGGAAAAACTGTTTTTT.

This clonotype was counted a few times. The chain is built from TRBV20-1 and TRBJ2-1; D is uncertain. The CDR3 is 14 residues long. V shed 0 bases and J shed 1 base, with 7 bases lying between them. In germline, CDR1 is DFQATT, CDR2 SNEGSKA (reference sequence). The CDR3 spells CSAREARSYNEQFF. Here the CDR3 DNA reads TGCAGTGCTAGAGAGGCTAGATCCTACAATGAGCAGTTCTTC.

This sequence joins TRBV6-5 and TRBJ2-5, with D tentatively TRBD2 (5 bases). This CDR3 is built from 15 residues. Trimming removed 2 bases at V and 4 bases at J, with 14 bases between. Germline CDR1 is MNHEY and CDR2 is SVGAGI. CDR3 DNA sequence: TGTGCCAGCAGTTACGGTTCGGGATTAGGAGAGACCCAGTACTTC. It specifies CASSYGSGLGETQYF.

V and J are TRBV20-1 and TRBJ2-1; no definite D call. Germline V gene sequence: CDR1 DFQATT, CDR2 SNEGSKA (reference sequence). V lost 5 bases and J 0 bases, leaving 17 bases between the germline ends. This CDR3 is built from 16 residues. The CDR3 loop reads CSALGSLPTSYNEQFF. CDR3 DNA sequence: TGCAGTGCTCTCGGATCTCTTCCGACCTCCTACAATGAGCAGTTCTTC.

Notes on this clonotype: A much bigger clone sits one base away, suggesting this may be a read error. V gene TRBV6-2 or TRBV6-3 combines with J gene TRBJ2-1; D might be TRBD1 (6 bases). Germline loops: CDR1 MNHEY, CDR2 SVGEGT. CDR3 length: 16 amino acids. The chain's CDR3 is CTSTDLQGWPYNEQFF. The CDR3 nucleotides read TGTACCAGCACCGATTTACAGGGTTGGCCCTACAATGAGCAGTTCTTC.

The V and J genes are TRBV29-1 and TRBJ2-3; 7 nucleotides agree with TRBD2. The CDR3 sequence is 14 residues long. Trimming at V came to 4 bases and at J to 1 base, leaving 5 bases not matched to a gene. CDR1 is SQVTM and CDR2 is ANQGSEA in the germline V gene. DNA for the CDR3: TGCAGCGTTGGGGGGGGAAAGGGCACAGATACGCAGTATTTT. Residues: CSVGGGKGTDTQYF.

This clonotype turned up a few times. The chain carries TRBV11-2 and TRBJ2-5, with D perhaps matching TRBD1 (6 bases). Looked up from germline, CDR1 is SGHAT and CDR2 is FQNNGV. The CDR3 totals 13 residues. V was trimmed by 5 bases and J by 9 bases, leaving 16 bases between them. Here the CDR3 DNA reads TGTGCCAGCAGCCGTGACAGGTTGGAGGCCCAGTACTTC. It is translated as CASSRDRLEAQYF.

This chain joins TRBV27 and TRBJ1-2, with TRBD1 matching 8 bases. This CDR3 comprises 14 residues. Germline CDR1 reads MNHEY; CDR2 reads SMNVEV (reference sequence). V was pared by 7 bases and J by 2 bases, with 6 bases of the junction left unmatched. CDR3 region: CASMHRTGNYGYTF. The CDR3 DNA sequence: TGTGCCAGCATGCATAGGACAGGGAACTATGGCTACACCTTC.

This chain's CDR3 is CASSQEGAGALDTGELFF. CDR3 bases: TGTGCCAGCAGCCAAGAGGGAGCGGGGGCGCTTGACACCGGGGAGCTGTTTTTT. The chain has TRBV4-2 and TRBJ2-2; 8 bases agree with TRBD2. CDR3 size: 18 residues. The J segment lost 3 bases and the V segment lost 0 bases, leaving 9 bases of the junction unmatched. Germline V gene data show CDR1 as LGHNA and CDR2 as YNFKEQ.

About this clonotype itself: Given a much more abundant clone one base away, this may be a read error. Given the absence of the conserved phenylalanine or tryptophan at the CDR3 end, a read error is likely. The J gene is TRBJ1-1, the V gene TRBV12-3 or TRBV12-4; D is unresolved. Trimming removed 2 bases at V and 1 base at J, with 5 bases between. The CDR3 length is 13 residues. CDR3 nucleotides: TGTGCCAGCAGTTTATTACAGAACACTGAAGCTTTCTCT. Translation gives CASSLLQNTEAFS.

V gene TRBV6-5 combines with J gene TRBJ1-5; no reliable D call. Germline-derived CDR1 and CDR2 are MNHEY and SVGAGI. The CDR3 is 14 amino acids. Trimming left V 3 bases short and J 6 bases short, with 12 bases between. DNA of the CDR3: TGTGCCAGCAGTTATTCCCAGACCGTTCAGCCCCAGCATTTT. As protein: CASSYSQTVQPQHF.